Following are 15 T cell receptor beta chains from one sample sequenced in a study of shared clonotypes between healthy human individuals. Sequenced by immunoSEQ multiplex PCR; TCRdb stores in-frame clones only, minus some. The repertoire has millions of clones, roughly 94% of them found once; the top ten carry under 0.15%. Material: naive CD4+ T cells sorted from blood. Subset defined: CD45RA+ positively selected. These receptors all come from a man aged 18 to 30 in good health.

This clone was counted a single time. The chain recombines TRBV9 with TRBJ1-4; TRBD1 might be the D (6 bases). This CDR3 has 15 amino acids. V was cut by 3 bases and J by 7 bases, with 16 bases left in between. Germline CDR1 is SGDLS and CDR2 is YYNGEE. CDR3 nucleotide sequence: TGTGCCAGCAGCGCCTTAGGGGGATGGGGTGAAAAACTGTTTTTT. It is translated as CASSALGGWGEKLFF.

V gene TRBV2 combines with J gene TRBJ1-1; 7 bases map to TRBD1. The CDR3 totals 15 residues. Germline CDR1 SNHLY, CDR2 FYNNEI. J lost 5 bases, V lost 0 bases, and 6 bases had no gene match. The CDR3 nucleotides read TGTGCCAGCAGTGAAGCGGGCAGGGGGTGGACTGAAGCTTTCTTT. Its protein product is CASSEAGRGWTEAFF.

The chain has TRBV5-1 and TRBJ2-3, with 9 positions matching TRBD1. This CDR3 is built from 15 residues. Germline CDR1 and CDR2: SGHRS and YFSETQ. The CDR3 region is CASSGTGYFTDTQYF. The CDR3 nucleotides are TGCGCAAGCTCCGGGACAGGGTATTTCACAGATACGCAGTATTTT.

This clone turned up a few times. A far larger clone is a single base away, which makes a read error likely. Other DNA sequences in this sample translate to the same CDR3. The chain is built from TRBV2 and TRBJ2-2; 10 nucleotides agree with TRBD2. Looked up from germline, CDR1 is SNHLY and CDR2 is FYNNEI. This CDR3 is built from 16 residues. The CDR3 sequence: CASRPPTSGNTGELFF. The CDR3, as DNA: TGTGCCAGCAGACCACCTACTAGCGGGAACACCGGGGAGCTGTTTTTC.

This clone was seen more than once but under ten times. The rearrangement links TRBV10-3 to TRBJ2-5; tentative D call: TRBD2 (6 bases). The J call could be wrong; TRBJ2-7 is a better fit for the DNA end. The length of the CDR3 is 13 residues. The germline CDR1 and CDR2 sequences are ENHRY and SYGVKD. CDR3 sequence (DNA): TGTGCCATCAGGCTGGGCGGGGATGACGAGCAGTACTTC. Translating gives CAIRLGGDDEQYF.

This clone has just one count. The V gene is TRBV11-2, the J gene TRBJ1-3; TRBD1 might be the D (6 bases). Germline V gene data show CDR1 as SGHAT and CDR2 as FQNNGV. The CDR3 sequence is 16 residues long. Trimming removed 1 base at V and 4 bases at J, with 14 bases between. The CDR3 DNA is TGTGCCAGCAGCTTAGCGTTTCGAGGGGGAGGAAACACCATATATTTT. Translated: CASSLAFRGGGNTIYF.

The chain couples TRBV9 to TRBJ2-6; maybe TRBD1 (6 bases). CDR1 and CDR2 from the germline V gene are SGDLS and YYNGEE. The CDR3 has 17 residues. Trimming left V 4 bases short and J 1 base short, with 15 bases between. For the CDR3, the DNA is TGTGCCAGCAGCCCCTCGACAGGTTTTTCTGGGGCCAACGTCCTGACTTTC. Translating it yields CASSPSTGFSGANVLTF.

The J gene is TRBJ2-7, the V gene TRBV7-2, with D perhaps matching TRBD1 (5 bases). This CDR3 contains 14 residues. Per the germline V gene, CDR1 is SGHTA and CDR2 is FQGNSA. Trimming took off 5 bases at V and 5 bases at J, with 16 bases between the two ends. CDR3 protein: CASSAQGAGDEQYF. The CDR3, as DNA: TGTGCCAGCAGCGCGCAAGGGGCCGGTGACGAGCAGTACTTC. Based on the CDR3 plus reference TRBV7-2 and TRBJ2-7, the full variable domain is GAGVSQSPSNKVTEKGKDVELRCDPISGHTALYWYRQSLGQGLEFLIYFQGNSAPDKSGLPSDRFSAERTGGSVSTLTIQRTQQEDSAVYLCASSAQGAGDEQYFGPGTRLTVT.

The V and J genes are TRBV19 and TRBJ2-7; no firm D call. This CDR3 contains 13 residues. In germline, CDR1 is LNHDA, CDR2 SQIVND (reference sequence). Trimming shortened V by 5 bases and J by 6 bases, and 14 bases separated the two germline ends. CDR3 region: CASSVRVSLEQYF. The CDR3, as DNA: TGTGCCAGTAGTGTCCGGGTCTCTCTCGAGCAGTACTTC.

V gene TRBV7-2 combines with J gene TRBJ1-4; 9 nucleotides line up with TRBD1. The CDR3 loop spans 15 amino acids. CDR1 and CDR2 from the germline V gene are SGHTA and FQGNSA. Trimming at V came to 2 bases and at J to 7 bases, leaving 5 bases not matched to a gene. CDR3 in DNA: TGTGCCAGCAGCTTAAGGGACAGGGCTGGTGAAAAACTGTTTTTT. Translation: CASSLRDRAGEKLFF.

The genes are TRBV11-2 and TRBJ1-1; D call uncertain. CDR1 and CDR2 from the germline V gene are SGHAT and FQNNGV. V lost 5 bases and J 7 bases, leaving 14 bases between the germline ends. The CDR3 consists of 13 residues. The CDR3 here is CASSKDASLEAFF. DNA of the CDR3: TGTGCCAGCAGCAAGGACGCCTCCCTTGAAGCTTTCTTT.

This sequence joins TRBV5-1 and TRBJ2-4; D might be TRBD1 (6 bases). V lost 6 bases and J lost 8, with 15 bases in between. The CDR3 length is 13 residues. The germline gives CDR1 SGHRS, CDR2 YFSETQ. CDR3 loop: CASKQGPGDIQYF. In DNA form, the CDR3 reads TGCGCCAGCAAACAGGGCCCTGGGGACATTCAGTACTTC.

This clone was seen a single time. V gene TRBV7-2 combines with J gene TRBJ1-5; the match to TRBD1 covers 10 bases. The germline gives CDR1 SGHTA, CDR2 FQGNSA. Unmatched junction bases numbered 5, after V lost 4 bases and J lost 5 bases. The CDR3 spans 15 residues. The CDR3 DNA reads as TGTGCCAGCAGCTCCCGGACAGGGGGGGATCAGCCCCAGCATTTT. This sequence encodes CASSSRTGGDQPQHF.

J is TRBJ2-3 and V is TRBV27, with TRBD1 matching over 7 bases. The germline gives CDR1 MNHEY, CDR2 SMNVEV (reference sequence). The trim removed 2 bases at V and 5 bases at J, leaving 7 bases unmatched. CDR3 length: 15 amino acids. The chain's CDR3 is CASSLGRGYGDTQYF. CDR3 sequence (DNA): TGTGCCAGCAGTTTAGGCAGGGGGTATGGAGATACGCAGTATTTT.

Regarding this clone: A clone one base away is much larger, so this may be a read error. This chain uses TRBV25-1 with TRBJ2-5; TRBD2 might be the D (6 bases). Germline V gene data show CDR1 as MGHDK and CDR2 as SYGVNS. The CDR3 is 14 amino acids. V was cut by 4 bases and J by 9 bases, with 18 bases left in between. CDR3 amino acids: CASSVAQGREAQYF. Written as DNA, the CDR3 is TGTGCCAGCAGTGTAGCCCAGGGAAGGGAGGCCCAGTACTTC.